This T cell receptor beta chain is from a study of shared clonotypes between healthy human individuals. Study at large: Donors, aged 18 to 49, were a couple of women and three men. The study, taken as a whole, reports: Unshared clonotypes carried lower generation probabilities than those common to all four donors.

Regarding this clone: What it recognizes is unknown.

In germline, CDR1 is MGHDK, CDR2 SYGVNS. The junction had 10 bases not matched to a gene; V was cut back by 8 bases and J by 3 bases. The CDR3 is 15 residues long. TCRdb's table, derived via immunoSEQ multiplex PCR, lists solely in-frame clones and lacks some. Found here are roughly 110,000 clones, 68% of them singletons; the top ten hold roughly a quarter. This clonotype was sampled from a young woman in good health. The V gene is TRBV25-1, the J gene TRBJ2-5; 9 nucleotides align to TRBD2. The sample comprised memory CD8+ T cells sorted from blood. Subset noted: CD45RO+ cells pooled with CCR7-negative TemRA cells. CDR3 coding DNA: TGTGCCAGCCACGGGGCGGGAGGGCCGGAAGAGACCCAGTACTTC. Translated, it gives CASHGAGGPEETQYF.